This T cell receptor (beta chain) was sequenced for a study of cytomegalovirus exposure and HLA in healthy donors. Study information: The early release's HLA-typed donors yielded about 85 million unique TCRs.

Researchers ran the PCR with 60 Vbeta and 13 Jbeta primers. Original handling: In a later analysis, the count reached 80 million or so unique TCR beta chains, with about 10 million shared. Sequencing used immunoSEQ multiplex PCR; TCRdb keeps in-frame clones, though not all of them. Clone size and the V and J calls come from that table; the DNA yielded D and trimming. The table lists more than 85,000 clones, 79% of them singletons, with around 3% in the top ten. Germline lookup yields CDR1 SGHRS and CDR2 YFSETQ. This CDR3 has 14 amino acids. Trimming shortened V by 0 bases and J by 0 bases, and 6 bases separated the two germline ends. Points on this clone: Its target is not known.

General observations from the study: Later analysis revealed greater clonal expansion in HLA-associated TCR beta chains than in equally common others. The authors enumerated some 170 TCR beta chains as linked to cytomegalovirus.

Sequenced: PBMCs. The chain combines TRBV5-1 with TRBJ2-5, with D uncertain. The sequence came from a male donor in good health and CMV-seropositive. CDR3 protein: CASSLGQDQETQYF. Here the CDR3 DNA reads TGCGCCAGCAGCTTGGGGCAGGACCAAGAGACCCAGTACTTC.